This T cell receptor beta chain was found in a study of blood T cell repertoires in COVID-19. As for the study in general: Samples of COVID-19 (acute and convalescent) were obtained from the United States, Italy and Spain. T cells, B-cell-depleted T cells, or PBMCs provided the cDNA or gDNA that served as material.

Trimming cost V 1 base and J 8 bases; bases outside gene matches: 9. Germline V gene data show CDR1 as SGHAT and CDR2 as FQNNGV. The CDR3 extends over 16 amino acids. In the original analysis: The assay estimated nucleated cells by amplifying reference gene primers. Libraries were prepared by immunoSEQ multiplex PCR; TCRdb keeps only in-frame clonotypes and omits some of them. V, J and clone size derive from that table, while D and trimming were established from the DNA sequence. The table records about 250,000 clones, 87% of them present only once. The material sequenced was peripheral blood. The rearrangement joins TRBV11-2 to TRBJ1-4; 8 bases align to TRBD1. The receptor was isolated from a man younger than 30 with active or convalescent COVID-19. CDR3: CASSLGETGVYEKLFF. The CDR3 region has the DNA TGTGCCAGCAGCTTAGGGGAGACAGGGGTGTACGAAAAACTGTTTTTT.